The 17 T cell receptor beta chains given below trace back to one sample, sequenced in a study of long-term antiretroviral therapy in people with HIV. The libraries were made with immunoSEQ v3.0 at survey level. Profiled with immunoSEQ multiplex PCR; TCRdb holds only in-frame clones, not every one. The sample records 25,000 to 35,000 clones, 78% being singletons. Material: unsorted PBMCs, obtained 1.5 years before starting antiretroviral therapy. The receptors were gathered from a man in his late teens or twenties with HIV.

DNA for the CDR3: TGTGCCAGCAGCTTAGTTCCGTTGGGCGAGCAGTACTTC. As protein: CASSLVPLGEQYF. The rearrangement links TRBV11-2 to TRBJ2-7, with D unclear. The germline CDR1 and CDR2 sequences are SGHAT and FQNNGV. V lost 1 base to trimming and J lost 6 bases, with 10 bases between them. The CDR3 is made up of 13 amino acids.

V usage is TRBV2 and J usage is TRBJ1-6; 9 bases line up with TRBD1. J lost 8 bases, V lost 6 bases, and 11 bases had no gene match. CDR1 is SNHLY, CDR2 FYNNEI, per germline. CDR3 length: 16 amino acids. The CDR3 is CASSPDRGLPYSPLHF. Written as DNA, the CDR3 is TGTGCCAGCAGCCCGGACAGGGGTCTTCCTTATTCACCCCTCCACTTT. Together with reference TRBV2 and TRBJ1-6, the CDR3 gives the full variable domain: EPEVTQTPSHQVTQMGQEVILRCVPISNHLYFYWYRQILGQKVEFLVSFYNNEISEKSEIFDDQFSVERPDGSNFTLKIRSTKLEDSAMYFCASSPDRGLPYSPLHFGNGTRLTVT.

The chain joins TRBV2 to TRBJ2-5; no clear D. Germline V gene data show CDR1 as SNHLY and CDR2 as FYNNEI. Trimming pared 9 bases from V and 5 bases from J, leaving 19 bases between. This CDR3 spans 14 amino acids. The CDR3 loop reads CARSSRTAGETQYF. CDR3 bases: TGTGCCAGAAGCAGTAGAACTGCCGGTGAGACCCAGTACTTC.

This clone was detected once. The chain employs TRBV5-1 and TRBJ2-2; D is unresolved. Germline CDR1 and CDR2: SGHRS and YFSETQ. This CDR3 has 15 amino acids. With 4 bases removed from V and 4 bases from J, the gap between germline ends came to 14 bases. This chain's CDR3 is CASSPILGGTGELFF. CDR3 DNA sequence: TGCGCCAGCAGCCCGATACTCGGCGGCACCGGGGAGCTGTTTTTT.

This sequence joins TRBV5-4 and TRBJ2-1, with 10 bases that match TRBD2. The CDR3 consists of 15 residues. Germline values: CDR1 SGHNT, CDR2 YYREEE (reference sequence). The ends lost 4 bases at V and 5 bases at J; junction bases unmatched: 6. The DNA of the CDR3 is TGTGCCAGCAGCCTCCCGGGACTAGCGAACAATGAGCAGTTCTTC. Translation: CASSLPGLANNEQFF.

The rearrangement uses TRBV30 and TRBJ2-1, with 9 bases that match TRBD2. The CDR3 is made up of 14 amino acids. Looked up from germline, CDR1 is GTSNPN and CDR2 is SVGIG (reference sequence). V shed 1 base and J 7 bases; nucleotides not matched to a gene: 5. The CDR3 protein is CAWSEGLAWNEQFF. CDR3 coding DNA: TGTGCCTGGAGTGAAGGACTAGCGTGGAATGAGCAGTTCTTC.

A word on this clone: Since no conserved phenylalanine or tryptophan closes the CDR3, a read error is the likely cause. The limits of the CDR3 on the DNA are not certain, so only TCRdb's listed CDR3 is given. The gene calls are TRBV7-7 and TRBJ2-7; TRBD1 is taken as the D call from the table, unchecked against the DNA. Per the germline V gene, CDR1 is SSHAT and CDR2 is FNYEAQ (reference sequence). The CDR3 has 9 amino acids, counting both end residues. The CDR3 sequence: CASSLESGL.

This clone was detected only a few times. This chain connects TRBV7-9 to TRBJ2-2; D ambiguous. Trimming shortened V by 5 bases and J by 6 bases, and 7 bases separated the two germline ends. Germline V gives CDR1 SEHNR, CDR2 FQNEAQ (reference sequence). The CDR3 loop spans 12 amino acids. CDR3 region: CASSPPAGELFF. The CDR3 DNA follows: TGTGCCAGCAGCCCGCCAGCCGGGGAGCTGTTTTTT. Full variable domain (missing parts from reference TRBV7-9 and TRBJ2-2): DTGVSQNPRHKITKRGQNVTFRCDPISEHNRLYWYRQTLGQGPEFLTYFQNEAQLEKSRLLSDRFSAERPKGSFSTLEIQRTEQGDSAMYLCASSPPAGELFFGEGSRLTVL.

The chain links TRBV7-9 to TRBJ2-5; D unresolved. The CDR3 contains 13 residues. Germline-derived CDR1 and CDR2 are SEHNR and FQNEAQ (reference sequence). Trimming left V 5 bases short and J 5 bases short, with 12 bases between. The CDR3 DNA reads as TGTGCCAGCAGCAAAGCCCTGATCGAGACCCAGTACTTC. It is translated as CASSKALIETQYF.

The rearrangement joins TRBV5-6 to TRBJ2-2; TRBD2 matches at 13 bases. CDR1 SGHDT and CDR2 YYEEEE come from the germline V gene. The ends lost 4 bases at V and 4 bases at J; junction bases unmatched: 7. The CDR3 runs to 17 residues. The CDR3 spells CASSPGGTSGATGELFF. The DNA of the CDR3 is TGTGCCAGCAGCCCGGGAGGGACTAGCGGGGCCACCGGGGAGCTGTTTTTT.

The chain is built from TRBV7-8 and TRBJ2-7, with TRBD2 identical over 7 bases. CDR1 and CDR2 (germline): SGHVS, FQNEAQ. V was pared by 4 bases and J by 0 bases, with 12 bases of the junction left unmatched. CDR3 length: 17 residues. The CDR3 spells CASSSLGGEYSSYEQYF. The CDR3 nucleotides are TGTGCCAGCAGCTCCTTGGGGGGGGAGTACTCCTCCTACGAGCAGTACTTC.

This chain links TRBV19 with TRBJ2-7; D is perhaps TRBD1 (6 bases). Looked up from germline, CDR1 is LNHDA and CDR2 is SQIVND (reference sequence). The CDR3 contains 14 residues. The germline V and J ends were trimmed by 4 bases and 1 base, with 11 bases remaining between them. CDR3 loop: CASSRKDRSYEQYF. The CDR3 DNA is TGTGCCAGTAGTAGGAAGGACAGATCCTACGAGCAGTACTTC.

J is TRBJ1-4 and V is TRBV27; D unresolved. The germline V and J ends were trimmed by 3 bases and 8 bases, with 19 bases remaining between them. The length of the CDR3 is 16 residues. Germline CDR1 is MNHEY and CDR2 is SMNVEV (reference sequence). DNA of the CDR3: TGTGCCAGCAGTTTGTTTGTGCCAGAGATAAGGGAAAAACTGTTTTTT. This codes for CASSLFVPEIREKLFF.

The CDR3 protein is CAWSEGYEQYF. CDR3 nucleotides: TGTGCCTGGAGTGAGGGTTACGAGCAGTACTTC. The chain links TRBV30 to TRBJ2-7, with D unresolved. The V end was cut by 1 base, the J end by 4 bases, with 5 bases between. The CDR3 consists of 11 residues. The germline gives CDR1 GTSNPN, CDR2 SVGIG (reference sequence).

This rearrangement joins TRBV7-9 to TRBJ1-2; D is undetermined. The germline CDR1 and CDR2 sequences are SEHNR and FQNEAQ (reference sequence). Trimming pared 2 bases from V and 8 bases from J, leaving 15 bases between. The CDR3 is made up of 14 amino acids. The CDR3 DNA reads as TGTGCCAGCAGCTTAATGACCTTCGGAAAGGGCTACACCTTC. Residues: CASSLMTFGKGYTF.

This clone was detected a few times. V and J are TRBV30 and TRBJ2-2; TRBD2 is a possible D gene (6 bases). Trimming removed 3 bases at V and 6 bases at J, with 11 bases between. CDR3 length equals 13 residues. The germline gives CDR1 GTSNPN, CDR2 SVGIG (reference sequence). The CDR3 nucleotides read TGTGCCTGGAGGGACGGGGGACCCGGGGAGCTGTTTTTT. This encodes CAWRDGGPGELFF.

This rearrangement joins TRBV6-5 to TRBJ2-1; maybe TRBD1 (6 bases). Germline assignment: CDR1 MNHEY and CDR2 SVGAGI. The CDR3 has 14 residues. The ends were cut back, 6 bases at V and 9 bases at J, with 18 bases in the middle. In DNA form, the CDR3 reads TGTGCCAGCAGCGACGGACAGTTCTCCACTGAGCAGTTCTTC. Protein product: CASSDGQFSTEQFF.